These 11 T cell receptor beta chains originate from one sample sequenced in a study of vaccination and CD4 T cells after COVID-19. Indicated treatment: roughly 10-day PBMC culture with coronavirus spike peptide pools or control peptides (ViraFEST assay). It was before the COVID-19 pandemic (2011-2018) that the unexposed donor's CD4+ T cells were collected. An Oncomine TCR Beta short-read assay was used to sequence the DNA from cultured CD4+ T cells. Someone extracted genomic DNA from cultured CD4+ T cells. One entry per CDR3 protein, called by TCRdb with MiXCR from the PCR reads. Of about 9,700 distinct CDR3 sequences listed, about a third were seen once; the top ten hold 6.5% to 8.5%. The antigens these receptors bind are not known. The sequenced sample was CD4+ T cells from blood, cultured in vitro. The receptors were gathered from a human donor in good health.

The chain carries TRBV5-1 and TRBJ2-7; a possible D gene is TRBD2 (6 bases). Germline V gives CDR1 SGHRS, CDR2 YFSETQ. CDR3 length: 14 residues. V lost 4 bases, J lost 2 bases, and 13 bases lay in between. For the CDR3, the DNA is TGCGCCAGCAGCGTAGACCCGGGAGCCTACGAGCAGTACTTC. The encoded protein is CASSVDPGAYEQYF.

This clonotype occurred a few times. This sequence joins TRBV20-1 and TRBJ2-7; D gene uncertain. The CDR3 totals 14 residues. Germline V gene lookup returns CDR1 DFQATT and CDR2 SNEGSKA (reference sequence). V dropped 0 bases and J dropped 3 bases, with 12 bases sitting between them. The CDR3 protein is CSARDIRILYEQYF. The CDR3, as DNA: TGCAGTGCTAGAGATATCAGGATACTCTACGAGCAGTACTTC.

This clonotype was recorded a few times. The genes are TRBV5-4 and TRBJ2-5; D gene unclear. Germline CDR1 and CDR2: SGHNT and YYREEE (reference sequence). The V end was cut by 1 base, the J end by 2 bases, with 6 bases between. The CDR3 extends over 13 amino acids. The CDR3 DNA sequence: TGTGCCAGCAGCTTGCCGTTTCAAGAGACCCAGTACTTC. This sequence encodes CASSLPFQETQYF.

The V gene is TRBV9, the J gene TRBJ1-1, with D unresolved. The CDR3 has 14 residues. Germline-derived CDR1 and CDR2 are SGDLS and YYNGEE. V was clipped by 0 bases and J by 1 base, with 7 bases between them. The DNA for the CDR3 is TGTGCCAGCAGCGTAGTGGCGGGGAACACTGAAGCTTTCTTT. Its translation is CASSVVAGNTEAFF.

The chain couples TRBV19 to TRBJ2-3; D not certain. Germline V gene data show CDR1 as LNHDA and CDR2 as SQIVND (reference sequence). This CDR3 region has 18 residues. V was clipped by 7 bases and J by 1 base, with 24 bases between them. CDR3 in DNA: TGTGCCAGTACCAACGCGTTGGGCGGAACACACCGCACAGATACGCAGTATTTT. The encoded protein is CASTNALGGTHRTDTQYF.

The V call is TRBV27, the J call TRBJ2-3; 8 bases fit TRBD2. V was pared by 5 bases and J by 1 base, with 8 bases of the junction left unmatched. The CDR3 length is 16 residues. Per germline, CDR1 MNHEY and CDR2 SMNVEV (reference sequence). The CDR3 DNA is TGTGCCAGCAGTAACCTTCCGGGACTAGGCACAGATACGCAGTATTTT. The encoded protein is CASSNLPGLGTDTQYF.

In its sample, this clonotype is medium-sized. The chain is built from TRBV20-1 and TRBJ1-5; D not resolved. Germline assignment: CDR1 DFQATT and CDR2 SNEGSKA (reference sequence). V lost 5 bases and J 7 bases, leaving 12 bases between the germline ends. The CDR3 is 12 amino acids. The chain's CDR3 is CSASRGDQPQHF. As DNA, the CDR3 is TGCAGTGCTTCCCGGGGTGACCAGCCCCAGCATTTT.

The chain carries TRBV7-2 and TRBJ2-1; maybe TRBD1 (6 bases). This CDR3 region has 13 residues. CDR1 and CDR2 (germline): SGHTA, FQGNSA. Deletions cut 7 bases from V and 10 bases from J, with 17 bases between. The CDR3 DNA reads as TGTGCCAGCACCCAGGGACACCGAGGGGAGCAGTTCTTC. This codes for CASTQGHRGEQFF.

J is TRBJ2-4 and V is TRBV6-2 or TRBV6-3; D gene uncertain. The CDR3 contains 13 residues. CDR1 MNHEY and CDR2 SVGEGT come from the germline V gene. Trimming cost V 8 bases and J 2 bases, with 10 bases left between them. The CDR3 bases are TGTGCCAGCCAACAACGAACCAAAAACATTCAGTACTTC. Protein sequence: CASQQRTKNIQYF.

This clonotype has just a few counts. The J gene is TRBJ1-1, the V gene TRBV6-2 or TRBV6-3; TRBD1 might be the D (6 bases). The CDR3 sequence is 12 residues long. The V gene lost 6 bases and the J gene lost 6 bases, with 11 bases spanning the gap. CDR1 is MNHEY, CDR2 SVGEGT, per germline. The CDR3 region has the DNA TGTGCCAGCAGGAACAGGGTCGCTGAAGCTTTCTTT. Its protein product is CASRNRVAEAFF.

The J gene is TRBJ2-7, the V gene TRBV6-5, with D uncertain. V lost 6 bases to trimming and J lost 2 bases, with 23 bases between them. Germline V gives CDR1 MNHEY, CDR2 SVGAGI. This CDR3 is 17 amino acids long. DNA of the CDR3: TGTGCCAGCAGGTCCTCGAGAAGGGCTGCGAATACCTACGAGCAGTACTTC. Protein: CASRSSRRAANTYEQYF.